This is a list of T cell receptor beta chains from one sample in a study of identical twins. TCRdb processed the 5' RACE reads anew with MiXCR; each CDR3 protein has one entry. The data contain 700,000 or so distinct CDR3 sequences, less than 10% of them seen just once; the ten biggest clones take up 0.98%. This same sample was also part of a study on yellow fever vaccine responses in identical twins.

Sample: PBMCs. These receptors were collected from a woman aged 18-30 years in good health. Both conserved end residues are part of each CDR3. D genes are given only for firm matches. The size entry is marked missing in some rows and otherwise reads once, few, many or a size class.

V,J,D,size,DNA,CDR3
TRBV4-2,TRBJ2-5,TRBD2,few,TGTGCCAGCAGCCCTTTCGGACTAGCGGGGGGGCCGTACCAAGAGACCCAGTACTTC,CASSPFGLAGGPYQETQYF
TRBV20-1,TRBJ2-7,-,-,TGCAGTGCCCCCAGGGCTAGTAGGTACGAGCAGTACTTC,CSAPRASRYEQYF
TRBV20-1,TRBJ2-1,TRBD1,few,TGCAGTGCTCCCCGGGACAGGGGTCTCTCCTACAATGAGCAGTTCTTC,CSAPRDRGLSYNEQFF
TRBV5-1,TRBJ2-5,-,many,TGCGCCAGCAGCTTGGGGTACAACCAAGAGACCCAGTACTTC,CASSLGYNQETQYF
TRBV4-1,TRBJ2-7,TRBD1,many,TGCGCCAGCAGCCAAGCTGACAGGGCCTACGAGCAGTACTTC,CASSQADRAYEQYF
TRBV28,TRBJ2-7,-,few,TGTGCCAGCGAGGGGGGAGAAACCTACGAGCAGTACTTC,CASEGGETYEQYF
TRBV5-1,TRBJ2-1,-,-,TGCGCCAGCAGCGGGGGGGGCGGGACAAACAATGAGCAGTTCTTC,CASSGGGGTNNEQFF
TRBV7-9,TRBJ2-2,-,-,TGTGCCAGCAGCATCGACGGAATCACCGGGGAGCTGTTTTTT,CASSIDGITGELFF
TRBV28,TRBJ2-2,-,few,TGTGCCAGCAGTTTAGAGACACGGAACACCGGGGAGCTGTTTTTT,CASSLETRNTGELFF
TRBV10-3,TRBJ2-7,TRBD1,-,TGTGCCATCAGCCCCGGGACAGGGGGCCACGAGCAGTACTTC,CAISPGTGGHEQYF
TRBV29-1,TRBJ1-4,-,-,TGCAGCGTTGAGTTTAATGAAAAACTGTTTTTT,CSVEFNEKLFF
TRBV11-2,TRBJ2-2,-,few,TGTGCCAGCAGCCCGAAGACAGATTACACCGGGGAGCTGTTTTTT,CASSPKTDYTGELFF
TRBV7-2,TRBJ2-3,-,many,TGTGCCAGCAGCTTAGGGCCGGGGTCCGATACGCAGTATTTT,CASSLGPGSDTQYF
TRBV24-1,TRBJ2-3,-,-,TGTGCCACCAGTTCGCCAGATACGCCAACAGATACGCAGTATTTT,CATSSPDTPTDTQYF
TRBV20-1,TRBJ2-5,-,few,TGCAGTGCCTACCACAGAGGAGAGACCCAGTACTTC,CSAYHRGETQYF
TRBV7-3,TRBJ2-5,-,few,TGTGCCAGCAGCTTAAGTGGATGGTACCAAGAGACCCAGTACTTC,CASSLSGWYQETQYF
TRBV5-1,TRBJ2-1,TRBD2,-,TGCGCCAGCAGCTGGGTGCTTGGACGGGGGGAGAATGAGCAGTTCTTC,CASSWVLGRGENEQFF
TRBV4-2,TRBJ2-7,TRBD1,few,TGTGCCAGCAGCCAAGATTTATCAGGGGGTGACACCTACGAGCAGTACTTC,CASSQDLSGGDTYEQYF
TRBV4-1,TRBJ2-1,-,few,TGCGCCAGCAGCCAAGGACCACCCCTGGGTTCCGTGGGGATGAACTCCTACAATGAGCAGTTCTTC,CASSQGPPLGSVGMNSYNEQFF
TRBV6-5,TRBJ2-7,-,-,TGTGCCAGCAGTTCTGTAAATCGCGGTGGGGGCCGCTCCTACGAGCAGTACTTC,CASSSVNRGGGRSYEQYF
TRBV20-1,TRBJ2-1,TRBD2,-,TGCTGGGCTAGAGCAAGACCAGGACTAGCGGGGGTCCCAGCGTTGGAGCAGTTCTTC,CWARARPGLAGVPALEQFF
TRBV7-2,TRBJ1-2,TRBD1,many,TGTGCCAGCAGCCCCGGACAGGGGGCCGATGGCTACACCTTC,CASSPGQGADGYTF
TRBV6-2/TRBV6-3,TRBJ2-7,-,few,TGTGCCAGCAGTTTCGAAGGACTTCGGGAGCAGTACTTC,CASSFEGLREQYF
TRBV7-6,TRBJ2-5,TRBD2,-,TGTGCCAGCAGCTTAGACCCTCGGGGGGGCTACGAAGAGACCCAGTACTTC,CASSLDPRGGYEETQYF
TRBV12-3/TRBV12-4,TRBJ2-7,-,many,TGTGCCAGCACCTACACAGGGACCTACGAGCAGTACTTC,CASTYTGTYEQYF
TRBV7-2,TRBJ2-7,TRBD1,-,TGTGCCAGCAGCATTACGACAGGGAAAAGCTCCTACGAGCAGTACTTC,CASSITTGKSSYEQYF
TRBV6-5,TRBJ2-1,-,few,TGTGCCAGCAGTTACTCGACAGACCCAAGAACCTACAATGAGCAGTTCTTC,CASSYSTDPRTYNEQFF
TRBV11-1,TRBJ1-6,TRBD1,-,TGTGCCAGCAGCGACAGACAGGGATGGAATAATTCACCCCTCCACTTT,CASSDRQGWNNSPLHF
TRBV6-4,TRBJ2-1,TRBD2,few,TGTGCCAGCAGTCAACTAGCGGGGGGATACTACAATGAGCAGTTCTTC,CASSQLAGGYYNEQFF
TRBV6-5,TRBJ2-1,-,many,TGTGCCAGCAGTTACCCGGCCGGATCCTACAATGAGCAGTTCTTC,CASSYPAGSYNEQFF
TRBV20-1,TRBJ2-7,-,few,TGCAGTGCTAGAGACAGGGTCCGCGAGCAGTACTTC,CSARDRVREQYF
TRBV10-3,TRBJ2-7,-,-,TGTGCCATCAGTGAAGCAGGTTACTACGAGCAGTACTTC,CAISEAGYYEQYF
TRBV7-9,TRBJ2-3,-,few,TGTGCCAGCAGCCGATCATTATGGGATTCTAGCACAGATACGCAGTATTTT,CASSRSLWDSSTDTQYF
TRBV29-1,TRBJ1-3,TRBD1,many,TGCAGCGTCGGGACAGTGAACTCTGGAAACACCATATATTTT,CSVGTVNSGNTIYF
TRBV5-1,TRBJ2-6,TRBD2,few,TGCGCCAGCAAGATGATAGCGGGGACTCTCTCTGGGGCCAACGTCCTGACTTTC,CASKMIAGTLSGANVLTF
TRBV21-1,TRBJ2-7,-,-,TGTGCCAGCAGCAAGGACTCGGGGCTAGCGGGAGGTCGGTCTCCCTACGAGCAGTACTTC,CASSKDSGLAGGRSPYEQYF
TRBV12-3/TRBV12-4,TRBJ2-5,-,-,TGTGCCAGCAGTTTGGTGGGGCGGCTAGAGACCCAGTACTTC,CASSLVGRLETQYF
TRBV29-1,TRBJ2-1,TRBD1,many,TGCAGCGTTCCTATTTCGGGACAGGGCTACAATGAGCAGTTCTTC,CSVPISGQGYNEQFF
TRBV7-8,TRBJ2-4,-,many,TGTGCCAGCAGCTCCCGGGACACGCTAGCCAAAAACATTCAGTACTTC,CASSSRDTLAKNIQYF
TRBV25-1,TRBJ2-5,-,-,TGTGCCAGCAGTGAATGGGGGGGCGGAGAGACCCAGTACTTC,CASSEWGGGETQYF
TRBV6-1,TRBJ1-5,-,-,TGTGCCAGCAGTCAAAGCCCGACAGCTTATAGCAATCAGCCCCAGCATTTT,CASSQSPTAYSNQPQHF
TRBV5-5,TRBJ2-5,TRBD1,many,TGTGCCAGCAGCTCCTGGGACAGAGAAGAGACCCAGTACTTC,CASSSWDREETQYF
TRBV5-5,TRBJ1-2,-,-,TGTGCCAGCACCCGTGACGAAAGATACTATGGCTACACCTTC,CASTRDERYYGYTF
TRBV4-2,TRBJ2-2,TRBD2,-,TGTGCCAGCAGCCGGCGACTAGCGGGAGAGGTCGGGGAGCTGTTTTTT,CASSRRLAGEVGELFF
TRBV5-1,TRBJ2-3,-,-,TGCGCCAGCAGCTCCCTGGCCACAGATACGCAGTATTTT,CASSSLATDTQYF
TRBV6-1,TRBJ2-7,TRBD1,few,TGTGCCAGCAGTGACCCGGGACAGTACGAGCAGTACTTC,CASSDPGQYEQYF
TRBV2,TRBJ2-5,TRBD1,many,TGTGCCAGCAGGGAAGATTCCCAGGGGGCTTGGAGAGAGACCCAGTACTTC,CASREDSQGAWRETQYF
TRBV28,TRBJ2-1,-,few,TGTGCCAGCAGTTTAGAAGGACAAGGCGACAATGAGCAGTTCTTC,CASSLEGQGDNEQFF
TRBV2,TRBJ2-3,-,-,TGTGCCAGCAAGACGGACATCGGCACAGATACGCAGTATTTT,CASKTDIGTDTQYF
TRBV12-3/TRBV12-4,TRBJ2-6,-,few,TGTGCCAGCAGTGGCCATTCCCGGGTTGGGGCCAACGTCCTGACTTTC,CASSGHSRVGANVLTF
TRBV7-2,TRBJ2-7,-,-,TGTGCCAGCAGTCCGACAGCTCTACTCTACGAGCAGTACTTC,CASSPTALLYEQYF
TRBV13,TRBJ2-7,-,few,TGTGCCAGCAGCCCGCCCACTACCTACGAGCAGTACTTC,CASSPPTTYEQYF
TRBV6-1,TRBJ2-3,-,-,TGTGCCAGCACCCAACAACGGTCTAGATCAGATACGCAGTATTTT,CASTQQRSRSDTQYF
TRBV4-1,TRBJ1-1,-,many,TGCGCCAGCAGCCAAGATTCCGGGCAGGGGATTGGCACTGAAGCTTTCTTT,CASSQDSGQGIGTEAFF
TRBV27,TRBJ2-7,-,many,TGTGCCAGCAGCAATGGGGGATTCAGCTCCTACGAGCAGTACTTC,CASSNGGFSSYEQYF
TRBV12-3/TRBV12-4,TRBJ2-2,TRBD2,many,TGTGCCAGCAGTCCGGGACTAGCGGGAGCCGGGGAGCTGTTTTTT,CASSPGLAGAGELFF
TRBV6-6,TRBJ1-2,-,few,TGTGCCAGCAGTTACAGGGAGGGATACGGCTACACCTTC,CASSYREGYGYTF
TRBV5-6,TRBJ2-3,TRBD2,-,TGTGCCAGCAGGTCTCTAGCGGGTAAGGCAGATACGCAGTATTTT,CASRSLAGKADTQYF
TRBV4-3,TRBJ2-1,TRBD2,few,TGCGCCAGCAGCCAAGAAACACTAGCGGGCGTCGGGGTCGGTGAGCAGTTCTTC,CASSQETLAGVGVGEQFF
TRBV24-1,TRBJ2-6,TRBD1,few,TGTGCCACCAGTGATGGGACAGGGGGTGGTTCTGGGGCCAACGTCCTGACTTTC,CATSDGTGGGSGANVLTF